This TCR beta chain appears in the sequencing data of a study of T cell repertoires in cytomegalovirus infection. From the reads, TCRdb called clonotypes with MiXCR, one entry per CDR3 protein. Among some 500,000 distinct CDR3 sequences listed, roughly a third were seen once. This clonotype was found a few times. Its target is unknown. From germline, CDR1 is MDHEN and CDR2 SYDVKM. The length of the CDR3 is 15 residues. The germline V and J ends were trimmed by 6 bases and 3 bases, with 16 bases remaining between them. The sequence was obtained from a human donor in good health (CMV status not recorded). Some clones in this sample may be carry-over from other donors' samples. Sequenced material: cultured PBMCs, taken from culture after CMV antigen stimulation. V is TRBV28 and J is TRBJ2-3, with D uncertain. This CDR3 reads CASSTNRVGTDTQYF. The CDR3 DNA sequence: TGTGCCAGCAGCACTAACCGCGTGGGGACAGATACGCAGTATTTT.